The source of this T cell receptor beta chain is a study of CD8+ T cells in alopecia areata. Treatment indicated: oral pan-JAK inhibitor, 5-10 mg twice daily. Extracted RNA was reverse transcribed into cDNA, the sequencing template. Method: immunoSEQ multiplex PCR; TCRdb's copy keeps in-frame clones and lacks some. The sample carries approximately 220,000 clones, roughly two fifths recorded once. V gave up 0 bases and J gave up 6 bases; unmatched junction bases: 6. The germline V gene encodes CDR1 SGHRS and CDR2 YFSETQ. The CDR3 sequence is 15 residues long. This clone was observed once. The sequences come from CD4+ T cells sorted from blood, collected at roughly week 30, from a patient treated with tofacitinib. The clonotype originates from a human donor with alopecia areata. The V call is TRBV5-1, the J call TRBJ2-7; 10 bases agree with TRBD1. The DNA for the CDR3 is TGCGCCAGCAGCTTGGCTAGGGACAGGGGCATCGAGCAGTACTTC. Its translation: CASSLARDRGIEQYF.